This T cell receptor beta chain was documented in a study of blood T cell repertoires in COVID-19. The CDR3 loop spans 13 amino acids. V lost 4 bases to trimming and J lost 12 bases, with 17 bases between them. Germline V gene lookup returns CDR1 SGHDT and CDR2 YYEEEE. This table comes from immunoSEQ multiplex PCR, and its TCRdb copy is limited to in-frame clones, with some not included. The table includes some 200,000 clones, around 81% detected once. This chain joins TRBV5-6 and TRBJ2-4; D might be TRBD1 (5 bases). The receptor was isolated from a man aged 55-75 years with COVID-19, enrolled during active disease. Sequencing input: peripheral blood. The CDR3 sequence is CASSLRARANQYF. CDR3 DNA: TGTGCCAGCAGCCTCCGAGCCAGGGCGAATCAGTACTTC.